Detailed here is one T cell receptor (beta chain). Its cognate antigen is unknown. Trimming cost V 6 bases and J 1 base, with 20 bases left between them. CDR3 length equals 16 residues. Per germline, CDR1 SQVTM and CDR2 ANQGSEA. Extracted RNA was reverse transcribed into cDNA, the sequencing template. The table came from immunoSEQ multiplex PCR; TCRdb's copy has only in-frame clones and leaves some out. The sample lists 150,000 to 200,000 clones, roughly 61% occurring once. The data belong to a study of CD8+ T cells in alopecia areata. Whole-study findings and limits: Relative to normal scalp, lesional scalp, especially alopecia totalis/universalis, showed higher clonality.

Treatment noted: oral pan-JAK inhibitor, 5-10 mg twice daily. The clonotype originates from a human donor with alopecia areata. The material was CD8+ T cells sorted from blood, obtained at week 24, from a patient treated with tofacitinib. The genes are TRBV29-1 and TRBJ2-3; maybe TRBD2 (5 bases). The CDR3 region has the DNA TGCAGCGTCCCCCCCGGGCAGGTCGGGGGCACAGATACGCAGTATTTT. Translation gives CSVPPGQVGGTDTQYF.